This TCR beta chain derives from a study of blood T cell repertoires in COVID-19. The V end was cut by 2 bases, the J end by 3 bases, with 7 bases between. This CDR3 comprises 13 residues. The germline V gene has CDR1 SGHTA and CDR2 FQGNSA. Method: immunoSEQ multiplex PCR; TCRdb's copy keeps in-frame clones and lacks some. The sample shows a few hundred thousand clones, approximately 91% of them seen only once. The chain uses TRBV7-2 and TRBJ1-1, with no clear D. The clonotype was recovered from a young adult with COVID-19, enrolled during active disease. Input material: peripheral blood. The CDR3 is CASSLSVDTEAFF. The CDR3 DNA reads as TGTGCCAGCAGCTTATCGGTGGACACTGAAGCTTTCTTT.